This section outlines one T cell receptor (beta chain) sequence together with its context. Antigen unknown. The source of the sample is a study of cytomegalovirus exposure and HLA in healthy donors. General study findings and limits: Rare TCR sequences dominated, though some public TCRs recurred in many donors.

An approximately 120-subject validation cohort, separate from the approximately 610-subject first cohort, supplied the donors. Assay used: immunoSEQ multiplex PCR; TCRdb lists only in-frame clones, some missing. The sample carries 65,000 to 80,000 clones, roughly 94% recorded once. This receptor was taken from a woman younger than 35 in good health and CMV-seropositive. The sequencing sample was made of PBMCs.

Here the CDR3 reads CSVEEGGLINYGYTF. The DNA for the CDR3 is TGCAGCGTTGAAGAAGGAGGCCTGATTAACTATGGCTACACCTTC. This chain uses TRBV29-1 with TRBJ1-2; D is uncertain. The CDR3 has 15 amino acids. Between the trimmed V and J ends, which lost 0 bases and 1 base, there was a span of 12 bases. Per germline, CDR1 SQVTM and CDR2 ANQGSEA.